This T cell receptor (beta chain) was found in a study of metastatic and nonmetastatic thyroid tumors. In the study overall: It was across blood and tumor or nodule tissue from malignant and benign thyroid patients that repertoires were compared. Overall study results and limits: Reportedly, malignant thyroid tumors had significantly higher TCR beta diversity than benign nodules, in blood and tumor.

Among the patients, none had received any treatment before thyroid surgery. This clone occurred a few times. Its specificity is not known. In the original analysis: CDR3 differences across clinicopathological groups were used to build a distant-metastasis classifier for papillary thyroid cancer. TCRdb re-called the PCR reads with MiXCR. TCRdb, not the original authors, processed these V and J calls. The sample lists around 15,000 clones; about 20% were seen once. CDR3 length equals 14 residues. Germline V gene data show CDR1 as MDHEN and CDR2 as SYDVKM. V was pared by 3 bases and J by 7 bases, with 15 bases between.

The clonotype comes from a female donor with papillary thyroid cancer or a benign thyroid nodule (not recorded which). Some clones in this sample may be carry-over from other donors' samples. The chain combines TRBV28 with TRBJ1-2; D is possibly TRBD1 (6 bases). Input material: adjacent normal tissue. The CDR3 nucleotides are TGTGCCAGCAGTTTCGGGGGGGCGTGGAGTGGCTACACCTTC. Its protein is CASSFGGAWSGYTF.